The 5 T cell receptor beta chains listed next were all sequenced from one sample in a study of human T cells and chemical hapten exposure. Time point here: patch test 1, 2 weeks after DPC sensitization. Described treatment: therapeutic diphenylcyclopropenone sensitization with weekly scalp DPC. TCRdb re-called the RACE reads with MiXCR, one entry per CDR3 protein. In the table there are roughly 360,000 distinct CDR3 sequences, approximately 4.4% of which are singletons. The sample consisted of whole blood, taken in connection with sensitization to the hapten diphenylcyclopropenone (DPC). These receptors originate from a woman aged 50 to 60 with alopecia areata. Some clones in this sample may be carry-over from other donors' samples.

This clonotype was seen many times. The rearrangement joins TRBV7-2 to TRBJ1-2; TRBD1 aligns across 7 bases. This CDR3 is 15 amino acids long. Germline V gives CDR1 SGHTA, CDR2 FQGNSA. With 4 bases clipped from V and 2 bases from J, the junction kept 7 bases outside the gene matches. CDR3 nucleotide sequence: TGTGCCAGCAGCTGGGGGACAGACAGCAACTATGGCTACACCTTC. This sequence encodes CASSWGTDSNYGYTF. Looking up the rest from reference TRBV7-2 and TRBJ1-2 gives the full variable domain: GAGVSQSPSNKVTEKGKDVELRCDPISGHTALYWYRQSLGQGLEFLIYFQGNSAPDKSGLPSDRFSAERTGGSVSTLTIQRTQQEDSAVYLCASSWGTDSNYGYTFGSGTRLTVV.

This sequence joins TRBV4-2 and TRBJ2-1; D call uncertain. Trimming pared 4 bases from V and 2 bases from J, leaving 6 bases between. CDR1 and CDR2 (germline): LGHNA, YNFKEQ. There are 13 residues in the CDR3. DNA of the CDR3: TGTGCCAGCAGCCGGGCTACCTACAATGAGCAGTTCTTC. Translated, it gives CASSRATYNEQFF.

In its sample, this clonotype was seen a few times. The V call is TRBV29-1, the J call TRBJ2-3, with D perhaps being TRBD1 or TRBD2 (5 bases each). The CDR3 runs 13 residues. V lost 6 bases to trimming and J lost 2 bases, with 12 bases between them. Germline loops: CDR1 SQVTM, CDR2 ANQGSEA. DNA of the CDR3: TGCAGCGTATACCGGGACCTCACAGATACGCAGTATTTT. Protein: CSVYRDLTDTQYF.

The DNA of the CDR3 is TGCAGTGCTCGTCTTTTACAGGGGGCTGGCACTGAAGCTTTCTTT. Translated: CSARLLQGAGTEAFF. The rearrangement joins TRBV20-1 to TRBJ1-1, with 9 positions matching TRBD1. The CDR3 sequence is 15 residues long. After removal of 5 bases from V and 4 bases from J, the junction contained 11 bases not matched to a gene. From germline, CDR1 is DFQATT and CDR2 SNEGSKA (reference sequence).

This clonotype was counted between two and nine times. CDR3 amino acids: CASRTTGGSYNEQFF. CDR3 nucleotides: TGTGCCAGTAGGACCACAGGGGGCTCCTACAATGAGCAGTTCTTC. The V and J genes are TRBV19 and TRBJ2-1; 8 positions match TRBD1. V was clipped by 6 bases and J by 0 bases; unmatched bases: 4. The V gene's germline CDR1 is LNHDA and CDR2 SQIVND (reference sequence). The CDR3 length is 15 residues.